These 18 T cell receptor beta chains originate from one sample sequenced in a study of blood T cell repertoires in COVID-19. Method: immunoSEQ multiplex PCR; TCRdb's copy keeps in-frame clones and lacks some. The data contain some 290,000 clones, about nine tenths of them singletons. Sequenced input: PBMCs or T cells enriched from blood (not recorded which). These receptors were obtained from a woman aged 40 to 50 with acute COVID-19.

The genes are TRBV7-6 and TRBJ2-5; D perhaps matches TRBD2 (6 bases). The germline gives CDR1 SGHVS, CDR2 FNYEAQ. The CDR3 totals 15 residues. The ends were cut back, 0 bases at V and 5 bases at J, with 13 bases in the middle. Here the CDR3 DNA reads TGTGCCAGCAGCTTAGCTGGCGGGATCGGGGAGACCCAGTACTTC. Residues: CASSLAGGIGETQYF.

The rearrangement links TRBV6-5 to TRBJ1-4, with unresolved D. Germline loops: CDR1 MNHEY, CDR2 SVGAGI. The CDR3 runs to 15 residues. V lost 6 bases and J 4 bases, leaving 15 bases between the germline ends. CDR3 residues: CASSDDTGNNEKLFF. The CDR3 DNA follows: TGTGCCAGCAGCGACGACACGGGGAATAATGAAAAACTGTTTTTT.

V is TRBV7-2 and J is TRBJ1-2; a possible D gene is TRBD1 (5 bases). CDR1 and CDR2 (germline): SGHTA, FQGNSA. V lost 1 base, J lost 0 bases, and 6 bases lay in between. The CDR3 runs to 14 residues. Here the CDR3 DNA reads TGTGCCAGCAGCTTAGGACAGACTAACTATGGCTACACCTTC. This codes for CASSLGQTNYGYTF.

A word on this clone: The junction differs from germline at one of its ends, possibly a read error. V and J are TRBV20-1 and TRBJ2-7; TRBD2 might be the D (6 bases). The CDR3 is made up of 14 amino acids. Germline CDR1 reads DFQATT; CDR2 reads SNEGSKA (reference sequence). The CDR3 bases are TGCAGTGCTAGTCCCTCCGAACAAGGACTAATTATAACTTTC. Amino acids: CSASPSEQGLIITF.

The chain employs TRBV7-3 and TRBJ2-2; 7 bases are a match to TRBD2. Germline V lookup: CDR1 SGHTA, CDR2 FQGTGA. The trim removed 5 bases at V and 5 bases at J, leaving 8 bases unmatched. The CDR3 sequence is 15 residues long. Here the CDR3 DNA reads TGTGCCAGCAGCGCCTCAGCGGGGCCTACCGGGGAGCTGTTTTTT. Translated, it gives CASSASAGPTGELFF. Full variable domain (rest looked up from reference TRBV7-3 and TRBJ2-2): GAGVSQTPSNKVTEKGKYVELRCDPISGHTALYWYRQSLGQGPEFLIYFQGTGAADDSGLPNDRFFAVRPEGSVSTLKIQRTERGDSAVYLCASSASAGPTGELFFGEGSRLTVL.

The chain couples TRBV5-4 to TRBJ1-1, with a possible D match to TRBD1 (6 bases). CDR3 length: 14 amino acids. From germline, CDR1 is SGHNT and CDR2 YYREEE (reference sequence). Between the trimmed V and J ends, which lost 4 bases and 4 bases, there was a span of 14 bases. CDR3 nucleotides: TGTGCCAGCAGCCCCAGGGGTGGGGGCACTGAAGCTTTCTTT. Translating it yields CASSPRGGGTEAFF.

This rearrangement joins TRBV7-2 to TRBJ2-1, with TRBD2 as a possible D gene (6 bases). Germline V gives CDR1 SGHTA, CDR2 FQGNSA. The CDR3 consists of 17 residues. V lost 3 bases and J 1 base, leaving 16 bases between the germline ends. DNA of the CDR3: TGTGCCAGCAGCTTGGTTTGGGGACTCGGATCCTACAATGAGCAGTTCTTC. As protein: CASSLVWGLGSYNEQFF.

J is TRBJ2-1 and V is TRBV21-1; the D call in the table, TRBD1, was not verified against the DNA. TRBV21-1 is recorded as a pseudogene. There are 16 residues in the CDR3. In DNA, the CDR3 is TGTGCCAGCAGCAAAGGGCGGCAGGGGCATGATTATGAGCAGTTCTTC. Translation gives CASSKGRQGHDYEQFF.

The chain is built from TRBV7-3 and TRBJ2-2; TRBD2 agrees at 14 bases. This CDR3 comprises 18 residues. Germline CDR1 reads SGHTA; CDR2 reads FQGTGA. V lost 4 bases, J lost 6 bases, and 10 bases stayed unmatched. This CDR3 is CASSSQGLAGALAGELFF. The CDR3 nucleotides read TGTGCCAGCAGCTCCCAGGGACTAGCGGGAGCCCTAGCCGGGGAGCTGTTTTTT.

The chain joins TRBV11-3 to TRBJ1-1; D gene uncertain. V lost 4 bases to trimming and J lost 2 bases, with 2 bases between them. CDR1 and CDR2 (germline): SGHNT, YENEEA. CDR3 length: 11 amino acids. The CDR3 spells CASSSNTEAFF. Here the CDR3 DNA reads TGTGCCAGCAGCTCTAACACTGAAGCTTTCTTT.

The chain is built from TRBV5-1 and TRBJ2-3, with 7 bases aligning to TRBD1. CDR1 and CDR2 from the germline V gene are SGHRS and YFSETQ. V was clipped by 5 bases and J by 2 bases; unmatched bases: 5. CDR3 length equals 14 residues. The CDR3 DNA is TGCGCCAGCAGTTTACAGGGGTCCACAGATACGCAGTATTTT. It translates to CASSLQGSTDTQYF.

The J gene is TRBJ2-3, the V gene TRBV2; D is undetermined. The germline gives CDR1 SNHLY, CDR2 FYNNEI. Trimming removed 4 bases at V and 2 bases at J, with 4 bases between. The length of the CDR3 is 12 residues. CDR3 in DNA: TGTGCCAGCAGTGTAGACACAGATACGCAGTATTTT. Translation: CASSVDTDTQYF.

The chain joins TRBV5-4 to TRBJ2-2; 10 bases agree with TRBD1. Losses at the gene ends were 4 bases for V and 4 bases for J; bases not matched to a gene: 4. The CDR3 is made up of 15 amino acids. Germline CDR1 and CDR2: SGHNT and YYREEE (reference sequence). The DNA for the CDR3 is TGTGCCAGCAGCCGGGGACAGGGGACCACCGGGGAGCTGTTTTTT. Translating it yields CASSRGQGTTGELFF.

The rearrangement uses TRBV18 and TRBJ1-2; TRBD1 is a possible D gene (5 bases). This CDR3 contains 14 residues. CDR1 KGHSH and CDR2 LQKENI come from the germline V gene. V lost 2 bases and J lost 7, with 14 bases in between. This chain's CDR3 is CASSPSNGGTGYTF. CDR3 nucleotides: TGTGCCAGCTCACCATCAAACGGGGGAACTGGCTACACCTTC.

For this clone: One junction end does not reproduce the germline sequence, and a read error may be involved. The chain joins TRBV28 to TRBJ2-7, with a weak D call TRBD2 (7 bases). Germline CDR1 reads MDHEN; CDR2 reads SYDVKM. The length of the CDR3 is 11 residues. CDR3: CASRGGYEQCF. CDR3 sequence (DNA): TGTGCCAGCCGCGGGGGCTACGAGCAGTGCTTC.

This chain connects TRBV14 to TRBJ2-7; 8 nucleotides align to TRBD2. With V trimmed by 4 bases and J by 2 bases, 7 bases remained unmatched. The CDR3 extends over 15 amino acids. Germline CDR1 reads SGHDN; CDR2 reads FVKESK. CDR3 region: CASSRTGGGAYEQYF. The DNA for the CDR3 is TGTGCCAGCAGCCGAACCGGGGGGGGCGCCTACGAGCAGTACTTC.

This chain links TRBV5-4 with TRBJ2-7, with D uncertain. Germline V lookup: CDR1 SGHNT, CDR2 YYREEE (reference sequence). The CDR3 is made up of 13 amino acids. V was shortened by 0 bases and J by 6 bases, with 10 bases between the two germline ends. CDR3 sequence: CASSLGAGGEQYF. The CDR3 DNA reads TGTGCCAGCAGCTTGGGGGCTGGTGGCGAGCAGTACTTC. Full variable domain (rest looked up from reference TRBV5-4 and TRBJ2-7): ETGVTQSPTHLIKTRGQQVTLRCSSQSGHNTVSWYQQALGQGPQFIFQYYREEENGRGNFPPRFSGLQFPNYSSELNVNALELDDSALYLCASSLGAGGEQYFGPGTRLTVT.

The CDR3 is CASSLSASSYNSPLHF. The CDR3 region has the DNA TGCGCCAGCAGCTTGTCTGCGAGCTCCTATAATTCACCCCTCCACTTT. The genes are TRBV5-1 and TRBJ1-6; D remains unclear. The V end lost 1 base, the J end lost 0 bases, and 8 bases lay between the germline ends. The CDR3 length is 16 residues. Germline V gene data show CDR1 as SGHRS and CDR2 as YFSETQ.